What follows is one T cell receptor beta chain and its context. Data came from immunoSEQ multiplex PCR; TCRdb stores just in-frame clones and leaves some out. The data show approximately 45,000 clones, around 80% seen once. The data belong to a study of T cells in tumors after PD-1 blockade. Whole-study context: Treatment was either pembrolizumab 200 mg every 3 weeks or cemiplimab 350 mg every 2 weeks.

This CDR3 region has 14 residues. The V end was cut by 4 bases, the J end by 4 bases, with 13 bases between. Per germline, CDR1 MGHRA and CDR2 YSYEKL. This TCR was sampled from a human donor with advanced basal cell or squamous cell carcinoma (not recorded which). The source was PBMCs, collected before anti-PD-1 therapy. J is TRBJ1-2 and V is TRBV4-1; a weak D match, TRBD1 (6 bases). The chain's CDR3 is CASSRGGGGYGYTF. In DNA, the CDR3 is TGCGCCAGCAGCCGTGGAGGGGGTGGCTATGGCTACACCTTC.